One and the same sample provided the 11 T cell receptor beta chains below, sequenced in a study of blood T cell repertoires in COVID-19. Produced via immunoSEQ multiplex PCR; TCRdb's table is partial and in-frame only. Of over 200,000 clones in the sample, more than 75% were seen once. Sequenced: peripheral blood. The receptors originated from a woman in her forties who had recovered from COVID-19.

The chain employs TRBV6-5 and TRBJ2-7; 8 bases fit TRBD2. The V gene's germline CDR1 is MNHEY and CDR2 SVGAGI. CDR3 length equals 15 residues. V shed 2 bases and J 1 base; nucleotides not matched to a gene: 4. This CDR3 is CASSYAVAGSYEQYV. The CDR3 DNA is TGTGCCAGCAGTTACGCGGTAGCGGGATCCTACGAGCAGTACGTC.

The DNA for the CDR3 is TGTGCCAGCAGCTTAGGCGGGAGGGCCCGGGGACATACGCAGTATTTT. This translates into CASSLGGRARGHTQYF. This chain connects TRBV11-2 to TRBJ2-3; 9 bases agree with TRBD2. V trimming: 1 base; J trimming: 7 bases; junction bases outside the gene matches: 9. The CDR3 totals 16 residues. Germline V gene data show CDR1 as SGHAT and CDR2 as FQNNGV.

This clone was observed a single time. V is TRBV3-1 (or the pseudogene TRBV3-2) and J is TRBJ1-5; D possibly corresponds to TRBD1 (5 bases). The ends were cut back, 0 bases at V and 7 bases at J, with 13 bases in the middle. The CDR3 extends over 15 amino acids. CDR1 is LGHDT and CDR2 is YNNKEL in the germline V gene (reference sequence). CDR3 nucleotide sequence: TGTGCCAGCAGCCAAGATCGTGGGGCGCGGCAGCCCCAGCATTTT. Protein: CASSQDRGARQPQHF.

The chain carries TRBV19 and TRBJ2-5; weak D call: TRBD1 (6 bases). The germline V gene has CDR1 LNHDA and CDR2 SQIVND (reference sequence). This CDR3 is 13 amino acids long. Trimming cost V 1 base and J 4 bases, with 7 bases left between them. The CDR3, as DNA: TGTGCCAGTAGTATAGGGACAGCAGAGACCCAGTACTTC. Encoded protein: CASSIGTAETQYF. Based on the CDR3 plus reference TRBV19 and TRBJ2-5, the full variable domain is DGGITQSPKYLFRKEGQNVTLSCEQNLNHDAMYWYRQDPGQGLRLIYYSQIVNDFQKGDIAEGYSVSREKKESFPLTVTSAQKNPTAFYLCASSIGTAETQYFGPGTRLLVL.

In its sample, this clone was seen many times. This sequence joins TRBV3-1 (or the pseudogene TRBV3-2) and TRBJ1-5; tentative D call: TRBD1 (6 bases). V dropped 3 bases and J dropped 5 bases, with 11 bases sitting between them. CDR1 LGHDT and CDR2 YNNKEL come from the germline V gene (reference sequence). This CDR3 has 14 residues. Written as DNA, the CDR3 is TGTGCCAGCAGCCACAGGGGTCGAGATCAGCCCCAGCATTTT. This gives the protein CASSHRGRDQPQHF.

This clone was seen a handful of times. The gene calls are TRBV5-5 and TRBJ2-1; D perhaps matches TRBD2 (8 bases). V lost 7 bases, J lost 0 bases, and 14 bases lay in between. The CDR3 has 15 residues. Per germline, CDR1 SGHKS and CDR2 YYEKEE (reference sequence). The CDR3 sequence is CASFGRDSSYNEQFF. CDR3 DNA: TGTGCCAGCTTCGGGAGGGACAGCTCCTACAATGAGCAGTTCTTC.

V and J are TRBV20-1 and TRBJ2-7; weak D call: TRBD1 (5 bases). Trimming removed 4 bases at V and 9 bases at J, with 10 bases between. This CDR3 comprises 10 residues. Germline CDR1 is DFQATT and CDR2 is SNEGSKA (reference sequence). The CDR3 region has the DNA TGCAGTGCTACACAGGAGCGGCAGTACTTC. Translated: CSATQERQYF.

The genes are TRBV4-1 and TRBJ2-3; 10 bases match TRBD2. V lost 0 bases, J lost 5 bases, and 20 bases stayed unmatched. The V gene's germline CDR1 is MGHRA and CDR2 YSYEKL. The CDR3 contains 21 residues. This chain's CDR3 is CASSQDPRASGSPRRGDTQYF. DNA of the CDR3: TGCGCCAGCAGCCAAGATCCCCGGGCTAGCGGGAGCCCACGAAGAGGAGATACGCAGTATTTT.

The genes are TRBV28 and TRBJ1-2; 7 positions match TRBD1. The CDR3 totals 15 residues. V gave up 5 bases and J gave up 1 base; unmatched junction bases: 7. Germline V lookup: CDR1 MDHEN, CDR2 SYDVKM. CDR3 in DNA: TGTGCCAGCAGTCCCGGGGACAGACTTAACTATGGCTACACCTTC. Translating it yields CASSPGDRLNYGYTF.

This sequence joins TRBV6-5 and TRBJ2-7, with 8 positions matching TRBD2. From germline, CDR1 is MNHEY and CDR2 SVGAGI. There are 13 residues in the CDR3. The V and J ends lost 8 bases and 3 bases, in that order; junction bases with no gene match: 6. The CDR3 bases are TGTGCCAGCCGGCGGGCGGGAGGCTACGAGCAGTACTTC. Protein sequence: CASRRAGGYEQYF.

The J gene is TRBJ2-1, the V gene TRBV29-1; D unresolved. Germline loops: CDR1 SQVTM, CDR2 ANQGSEA. V was shortened by 6 bases and J by 0 bases, with 24 bases between the two germline ends. The CDR3 consists of 18 residues. Here the CDR3 DNA reads TGCAGCGTCGCCCCGCACCCCCTACGTCCGAGCTCCTACAATGAGCAGTTCTTC. Its protein product is CSVAPHPLRPSSYNEQFF.